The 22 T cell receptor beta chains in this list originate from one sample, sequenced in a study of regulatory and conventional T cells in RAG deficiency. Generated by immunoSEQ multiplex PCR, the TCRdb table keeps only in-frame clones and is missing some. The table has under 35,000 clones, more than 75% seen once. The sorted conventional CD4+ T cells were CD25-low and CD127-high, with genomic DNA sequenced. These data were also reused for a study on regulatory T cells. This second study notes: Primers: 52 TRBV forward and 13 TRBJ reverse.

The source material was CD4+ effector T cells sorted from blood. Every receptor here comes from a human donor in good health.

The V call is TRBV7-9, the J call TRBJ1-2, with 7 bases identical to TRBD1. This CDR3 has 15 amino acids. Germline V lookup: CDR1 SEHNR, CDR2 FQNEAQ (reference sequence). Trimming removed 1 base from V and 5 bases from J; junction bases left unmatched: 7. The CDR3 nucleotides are TGTGCCAGCAGCTTAGATAAGGGGGCGAGGTATGGCTACACCTTC. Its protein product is CASSLDKGARYGYTF.

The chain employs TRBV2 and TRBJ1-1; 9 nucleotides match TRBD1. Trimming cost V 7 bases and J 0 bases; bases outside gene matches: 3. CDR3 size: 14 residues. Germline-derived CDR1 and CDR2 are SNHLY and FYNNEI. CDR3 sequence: CASIRQGVNTEAFF. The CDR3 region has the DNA TGTGCCAGCATACGACAGGGGGTGAACACTGAAGCTTTCTTT.

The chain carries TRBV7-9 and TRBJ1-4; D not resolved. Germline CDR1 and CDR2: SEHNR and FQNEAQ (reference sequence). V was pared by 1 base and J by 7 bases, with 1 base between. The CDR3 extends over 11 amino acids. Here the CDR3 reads CASSLVEKLFF. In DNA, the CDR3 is TGTGCCAGCAGCTTAGTTGAAAAACTGTTTTTT.

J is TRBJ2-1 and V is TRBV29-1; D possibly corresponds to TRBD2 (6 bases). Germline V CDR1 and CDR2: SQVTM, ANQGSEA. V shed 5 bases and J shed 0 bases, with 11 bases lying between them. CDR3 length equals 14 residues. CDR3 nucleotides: TGCAGCGTTTGGGACTCTTTCTCCTACAATGAGCAGTTCTTC. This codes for CSVWDSFSYNEQFF.

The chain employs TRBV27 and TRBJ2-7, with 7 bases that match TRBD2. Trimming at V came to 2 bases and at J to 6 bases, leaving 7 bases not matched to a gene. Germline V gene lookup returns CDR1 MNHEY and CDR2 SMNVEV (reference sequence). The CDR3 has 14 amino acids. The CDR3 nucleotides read TGTGCCAGCAGTTTAGCGGGGGATGGGGGCGAGCAGTACTTC. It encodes CASSLAGDGGEQYF.

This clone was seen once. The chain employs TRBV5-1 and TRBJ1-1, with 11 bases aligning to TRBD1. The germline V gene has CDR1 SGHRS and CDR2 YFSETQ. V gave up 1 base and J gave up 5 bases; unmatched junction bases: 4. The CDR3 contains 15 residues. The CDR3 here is CASSLRGQGVTEAFF. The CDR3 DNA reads TGCGCCAGCAGCTTGCGGGGACAGGGGGTTACTGAAGCTTTCTTT. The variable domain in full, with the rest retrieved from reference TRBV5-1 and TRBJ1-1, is KAGVTQTPRYLIKTRGQQVTLSCSPISGHRSVSWYQQTPGQGLQFLFEYFSETQRNKGNFPGRFSGRQFSNSRSEMNVSTLELGDSALYLCASSLRGQGVTEAFFGQGTRLTVV.

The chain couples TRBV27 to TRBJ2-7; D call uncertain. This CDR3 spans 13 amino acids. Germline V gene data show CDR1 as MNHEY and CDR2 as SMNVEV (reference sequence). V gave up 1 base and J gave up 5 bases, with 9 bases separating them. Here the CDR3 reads CASSLLSGNEQYF. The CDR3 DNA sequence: TGTGCCAGCAGTTTATTATCTGGGAACGAGCAGTACTTC.

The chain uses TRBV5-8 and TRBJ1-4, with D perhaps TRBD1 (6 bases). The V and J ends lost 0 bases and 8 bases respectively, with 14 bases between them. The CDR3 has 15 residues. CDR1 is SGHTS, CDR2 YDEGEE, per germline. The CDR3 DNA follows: TGTGCCAGCAGCTTGGTGGGATCCGACAGGGAAAAACTGTTTTTT. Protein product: CASSLVGSDREKLFF.

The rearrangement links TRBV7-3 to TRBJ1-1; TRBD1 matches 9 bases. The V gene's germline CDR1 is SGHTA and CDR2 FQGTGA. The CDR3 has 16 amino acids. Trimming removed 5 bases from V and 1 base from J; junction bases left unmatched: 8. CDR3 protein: CASSTTRTGANTEAFF. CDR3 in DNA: TGTGCCAGCAGCACAACCCGGACAGGGGCGAACACTGAAGCTTTCTTT.

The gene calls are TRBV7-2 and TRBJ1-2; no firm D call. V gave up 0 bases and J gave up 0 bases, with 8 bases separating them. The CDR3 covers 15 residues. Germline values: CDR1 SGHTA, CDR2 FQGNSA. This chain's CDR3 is CASSLAADSNYGYTF. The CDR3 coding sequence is TGTGCCAGCAGCTTAGCGGCAGATTCTAACTATGGCTACACCTTC.

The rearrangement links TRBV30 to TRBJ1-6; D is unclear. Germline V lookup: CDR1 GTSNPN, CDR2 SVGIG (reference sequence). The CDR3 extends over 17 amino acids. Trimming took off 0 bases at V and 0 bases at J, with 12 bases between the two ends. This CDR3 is CAWSVVTFGSYNSPLHF. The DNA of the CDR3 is TGTGCCTGGAGTGTGGTAACCTTCGGCTCCTATAATTCACCCCTCCACTTT.

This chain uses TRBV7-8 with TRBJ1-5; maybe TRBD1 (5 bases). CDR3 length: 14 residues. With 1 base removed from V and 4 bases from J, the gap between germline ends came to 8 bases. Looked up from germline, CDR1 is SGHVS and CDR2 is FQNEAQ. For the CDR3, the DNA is TGTGCCAGCAGCTTAGGAAACAGGAATCAGCCCCAGCATTTT. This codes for CASSLGNRNQPQHF.

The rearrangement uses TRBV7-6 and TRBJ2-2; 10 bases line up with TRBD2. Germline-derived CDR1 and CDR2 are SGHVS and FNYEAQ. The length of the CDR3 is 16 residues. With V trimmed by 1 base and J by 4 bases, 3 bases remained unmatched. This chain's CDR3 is CASSLESGGVTGELFF. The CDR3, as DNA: TGTGCCAGCAGCTTAGAGAGCGGGGGGGTCACCGGGGAGCTGTTTTTT. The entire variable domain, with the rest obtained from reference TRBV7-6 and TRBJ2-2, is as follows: GAGVSQSPRYKVTKRGQDVALRCDPISGHVSLYWYRQALGQGPEFLTYFNYEAQQDKSGLPNDRFSAERPEGSISTLTIQRTEQRDSAMYRCASSLESGGVTGELFFGEGSRLTVL.

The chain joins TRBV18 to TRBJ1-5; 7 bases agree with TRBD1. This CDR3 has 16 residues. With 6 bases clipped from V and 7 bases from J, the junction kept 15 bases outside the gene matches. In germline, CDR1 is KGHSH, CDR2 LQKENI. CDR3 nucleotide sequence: TGTGCCAGCTCCCCCTCCGCGGCAGGGGGAGGCCAGCCCCAGCATTTT. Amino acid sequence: CASSPSAAGGGQPQHF.

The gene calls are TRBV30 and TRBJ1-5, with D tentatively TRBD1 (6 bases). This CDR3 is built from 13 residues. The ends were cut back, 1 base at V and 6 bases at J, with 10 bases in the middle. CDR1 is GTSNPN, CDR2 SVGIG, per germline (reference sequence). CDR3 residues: CAWSAQGGQPQHF. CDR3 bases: TGTGCCTGGAGTGCACAGGGTGGTCAGCCCCAGCATTTT.

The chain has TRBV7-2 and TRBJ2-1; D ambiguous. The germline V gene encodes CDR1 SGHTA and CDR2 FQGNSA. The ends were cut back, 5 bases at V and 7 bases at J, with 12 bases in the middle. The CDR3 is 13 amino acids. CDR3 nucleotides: TGTGCCAGCAGCATGGGTGTTTGGAATGAGCAGTTCTTC. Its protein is CASSMGVWNEQFF.

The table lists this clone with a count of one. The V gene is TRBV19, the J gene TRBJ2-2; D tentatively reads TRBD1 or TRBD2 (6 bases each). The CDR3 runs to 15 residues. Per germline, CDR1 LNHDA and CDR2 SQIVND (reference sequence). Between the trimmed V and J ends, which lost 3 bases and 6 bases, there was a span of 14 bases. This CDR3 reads CASSIWGARSGELFF. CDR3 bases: TGTGCCAGTAGTATTTGGGGGGCGCGGTCCGGGGAGCTGTTTTTT.

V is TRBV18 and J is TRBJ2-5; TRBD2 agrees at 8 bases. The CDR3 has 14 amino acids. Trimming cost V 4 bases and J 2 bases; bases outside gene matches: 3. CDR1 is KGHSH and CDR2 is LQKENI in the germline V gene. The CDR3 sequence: CASSLSGGQETQYF. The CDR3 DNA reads TGTGCCAGCTCACTTTCGGGGGGGCAAGAGACCCAGTACTTC.

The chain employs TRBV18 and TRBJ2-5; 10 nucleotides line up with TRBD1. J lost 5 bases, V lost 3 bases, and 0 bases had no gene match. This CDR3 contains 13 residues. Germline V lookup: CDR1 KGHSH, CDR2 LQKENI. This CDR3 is CASSPGQGETQYF. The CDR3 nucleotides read TGTGCCAGCTCACCGGGACAGGGGGAGACCCAGTACTTC.

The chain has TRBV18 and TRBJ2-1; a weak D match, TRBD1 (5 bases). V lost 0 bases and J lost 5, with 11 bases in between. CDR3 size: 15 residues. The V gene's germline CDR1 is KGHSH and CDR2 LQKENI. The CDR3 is CASSPPSGSNNEQFF. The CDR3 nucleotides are TGTGCCAGCTCACCACCATCAGGGTCCAACAATGAGCAGTTCTTC. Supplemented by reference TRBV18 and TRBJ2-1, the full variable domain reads NAGVMQNPRHLVRRRGQEARLRCSPMKGHSHVYWYRQLPEEGLKFMVYLQKENIIDESGMPKERFSAEFPKEGPSILRIQQVVRGDSAAYFCASSPPSGSNNEQFFGPGTRLTVL.

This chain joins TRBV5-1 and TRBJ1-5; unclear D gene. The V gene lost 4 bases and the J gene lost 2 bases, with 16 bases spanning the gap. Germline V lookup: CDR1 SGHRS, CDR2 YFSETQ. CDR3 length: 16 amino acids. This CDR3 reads CASSPGHLAGNQPQHF. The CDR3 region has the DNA TGCGCCAGCAGCCCGGGCCATCTGGCGGGCAATCAGCCCCAGCATTTT.

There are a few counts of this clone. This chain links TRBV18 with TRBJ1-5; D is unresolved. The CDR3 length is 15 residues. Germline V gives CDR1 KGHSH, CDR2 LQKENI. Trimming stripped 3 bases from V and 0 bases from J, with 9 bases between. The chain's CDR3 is CASSPVGNSNQPQHF. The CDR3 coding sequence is TGTGCCAGCTCACCGGTCGGGAATAGCAATCAGCCCCAGCATTTT. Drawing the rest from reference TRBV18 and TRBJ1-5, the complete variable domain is NAGVMQNPRHLVRRRGQEARLRCSPMKGHSHVYWYRQLPEEGLKFMVYLQKENIIDESGMPKERFSAEFPKEGPSILRIQQVVRGDSAAYFCASSPVGNSNQPQHFGDGTRLSIL.